The 5 T cell receptor beta chains presented below share a single source sample, sequenced in a study of somatic mutations in cytotoxic T cells in rheumatoid arthritis. Data came from immunoSEQ multiplex PCR; TCRdb stores just in-frame clones and leaves some out. The sample includes tens of thousands of clones, about 88% of them seen just once. Sequenced: CD8+ T cells sorted from blood. All receptors derive from an adult with rheumatoid arthritis.

The chain links TRBV4-2 to TRBJ1-5; D is perhaps TRBD1 (6 bases). The CDR3 is 17 amino acids. Trimming took 0 bases from V and 3 from J, leaving 15 bases between them. Germline CDR1 is LGHNA and CDR2 is YNFKEQ. This CDR3 reads CASSQDGFGQSNQPQHF. For the CDR3, the DNA is TGTGCCAGCAGCCAAGATGGGTTTGGACAGTCCAATCAGCCCCAGCATTTT.

This chain joins TRBV27 and TRBJ2-1; TRBD1 might be the D (6 bases). Deletions cut 4 bases from V and 5 bases from J, with 15 bases between. The CDR3 is 15 amino acids. CDR1 and CDR2 from the germline V gene are MNHEY and SMNVEV (reference sequence). The CDR3 loop is CASSSWEQGDNEQFF. Here the CDR3 DNA reads TGTGCCAGCAGTTCATGGGAACAGGGCGACAATGAGCAGTTCTTC.

The chain links TRBV11-2 to TRBJ2-7, with a weak D call TRBD1 (5 bases). Trimming left V 5 bases short and J 5 bases short, with 10 bases between. Germline-derived CDR1 and CDR2 are SGHAT and FQNNGV. CDR3 length: 12 residues. The chain's CDR3 is CASSLLGDEQYF. CDR3 bases: TGTGCCAGCAGCCTCCTAGGGGACGAGCAGTACTTC. Drawing the rest from reference TRBV11-2 and TRBJ2-7, the complete variable domain is EAGVAQSPRYKIIEKRQSVAFWCNPISGHATLYWYQQILGQGPKLLIQFQNNGVVDDSQLPKDRFSAERLKGVDSTLKIQPAKLEDSAVYLCASSLLGDEQYFGPGTRLTVT.

This sequence joins TRBV30 and TRBJ2-7; D possibly uses TRBD1 or TRBD2 (6 bases each). Trimming removed 8 bases at V and 5 bases at J, with 13 bases between. CDR3 size: 11 residues. The germline V gene encodes CDR1 GTSNPN and CDR2 SVGIG (reference sequence). Here the CDR3 reads CARKGGHEQYF. The CDR3 nucleotides are TGTGCCCGGAAGGGGGGCCACGAGCAGTACTTC.

The chain is built from TRBV15 and TRBJ1-1; 7 nucleotides agree with TRBD1. CDR1 LNHNV and CDR2 YYDKDF come from the germline V gene (reference sequence). V lost 9 bases to trimming and J lost 1 base; unmatched junction nucleotides: 5. This CDR3 contains 13 residues. In nucleotides, the CDR3 is TGTGCCACGAAAACAGGGGAGAACACTGAAGCTTTCTTT. This sequence encodes CATKTGENTEAFF.